This T cell receptor beta chain was observed in a study of T cells after yellow fever vaccination (dated by TCRdb to the late 2010s). In the study overall: The SMART-Seq v4 Ultra Low Input RNA kit was used to prepare libraries from fractions with low cell numbers. Bulk TCR alpha and beta repertoires were sequenced longitudinally to track T-cell clones before and after primary and booster YFV17D yellow fever vaccination. Two healthy male donors, one aged 18 to 30 and one aged 30 to 40 years, were included in the cohort. Bulk PBMC replicates and cell subsets were isolated from blood drawn at multiple timepoints before and after both primary and secondary immunization.

The CDR3 spans 13 residues, from the cysteine through the phenylalanine. Left in the record is the CDR3 DNA by itself, 39 bases read in frame from the first base. CDR1 MNHEY and CDR2 SVGAGI were looked up in the germline V gene. The V and J ends are trimmed by 5 bases and 9 bases, leaving 13 bases between them. In light of the paper, this sample's treatment or condition label describes: live attenuated yellow fever vaccine strain. PBMCs were isolated from peripheral blood using a standard Ficoll-Paque protocol. CD4 and CD8 T-cell fractions were isolated with Dynabeads CD4 and CD8 positive selection kits. TriZol was used to extract RNA from bulk PBMCs, from CD4 and CD8 fractions, and from dextramer-positive and dextramer-negative fractions. Sequenced on an Illumina NovaSeq 6000. Synthesis of TCR cDNA relied on 5'RACE template switching, a step that introduced a universal primer site along with unique molecular identifiers. Priming for cDNA synthesis came from both the TCR alpha and TCR beta constant segments. Library amplification used two PCR steps, and the second PCR step added sample barcodes and sequencing adapters. Sequencing of libraries was performed on Illumina HiSeq 2500 (2x100 bp) or NovaSeq (2x150 bp). The study's processing was this. Demultiplexing of reads and collapsing into UMI consensus sequences were performed with MIGEC, and V(D)J alignment was carried out with MiXCR. Using edgeR on replicate PBMC samples, clonotypes were called vaccine-responding if FDR was below 0.01 and the log2 fold change was above 5 up to day 15. Each bulk clonotype received a CD4 or CD8 identity based on whether the sequenced CD4 or CD8 repertoire contained that clonotype at higher abundance. TCRdb took the public reads, trimmed them with fastp at Q25, ran MiXCR for clone calling and kept in-frame beta chains. Entries that share a CDR3 protein sequence are merged under the most common genes and DNA. The V and J calls follow TCRdb's processing rather than the paper's. The sample records approximately 330,000 distinct CDR3 sequences, roughly an eighth of which are singletons. The ten largest clonotypes hold 2.5% to 4% of the sample.

About this clonotype: No antigen is known for it. Base qualities are not at hand, and no much larger clone is one base apart.

Beyond this particular receptor, the publication reports: Because the study included only two donors, the extent to which the findings can be generalized is limited. Compared with the primary T-cell response, the secondary T-cell response was faster but weaker, reaching its peak on day 5 rather than on day 15. A small fraction of clonotypes showed up in both the CD4 and CD8 compartments, probably as a result of convergent recombination. After the booster, most clones that had expanded after primary vaccination were detected again (almost 97% of CD4 and around nine tenths of CD8), suggesting broad maintenance of memory. Computational filtering was needed because FACS-sorted repertoires could contain abundant contaminating clonotypes from the bulk population.

The clonotype was recovered from a man aged 18 to 30 who received the YFV17D yellow fever vaccine. Recombination connected TRBV6-5 to TRBJ2-2; TRBD2 is a possible D gene, resting on 5 matching bases. The sample here was CD4+ T cells sorted from PBMCs, taken 15 days after the yellow fever booster vaccination. This receptor has the CDR3 CASSPPGSRELFF. The nucleotide sequence is given as TGTGCCAGCAGTCCCCCGGGGAGTCGGGAGCTGTTTTTT.